This passage covers 25 T cell receptor beta chains from one sample sequenced in a study of T cell responses to AZD1222 COVID-19 vaccine. Some clones are missing from TCRdb's copy, which holds only in-frame ones; the method was immunoSEQ multiplex PCR. Among around 100,000 clones listed, around 90% were seen once. The starting material was peripheral blood, obtained 28 days after the second AZD1222 dose. The receptor set was obtained from an adult who received the AZD1222 COVID-19 vaccine.

This clone occurred a few times. The chain uses TRBV12-3 or TRBV12-4 and TRBJ2-5; possible D gene TRBD2, 6 bases. Trimming left V 3 bases short and J 9 bases short, with 8 bases between. The CDR3 totals 11 residues. The CDR3 protein is CASSFGEAQYF. The DNA of the CDR3 is TGTGCCAGCAGTTTTGGGGAGGCCCAGTACTTC.

The rearrangement uses TRBV18 and TRBJ1-1; D might be TRBD1 (6 bases). Germline lookup yields CDR1 KGHSH and CDR2 LQKENI. CDR3 length equals 16 residues. Trimming removed 5 bases at V and 1 base at J, with 17 bases between. CDR3 loop: CASSNRPAGENTEAFF. CDR3 coding DNA: TGTGCCAGCTCAAATCGCCCGGCAGGGGAGAACACTGAAGCTTTCTTT.

The chain couples TRBV9 to TRBJ1-2; TRBD1 matches at 7 bases. Per germline, CDR1 SGDLS and CDR2 YYNGEE. The CDR3 has 13 residues. The junction had 1 base not matched to a gene; V was cut back by 0 bases and J by 5 bases. The DNA of the CDR3 is TGTGCCAGCAGCGTAGGGACAGGTTATGGCTACACCTTC. Translating gives CASSVGTGYGYTF.

The chain is built from TRBV5-8 and TRBJ1-5; D gene uncertain. This CDR3 comprises 15 residues. Germline CDR1 and CDR2: SGHTS and YDEGEE. Trimming shortened V by 6 bases and J by 2 bases, and 15 bases separated the two germline ends. The chain's CDR3 is CASIHDMPRNQPQHF. The CDR3 nucleotides read TGTGCCAGCATCCATGATATGCCGCGCAATCAGCCCCAGCATTTT. Variable domain in full (rest from reference TRBV5-8 and TRBJ1-5): EAGVTQSPTHLIKTRGQQATLRCSPISGHTSVYWYQQALGLGLQFLLWYDEGEERNRGNFPPRFSGRQFPNYSSELNVNALELEDSALYLCASIHDMPRNQPQHFGDGTRLSIL.

The chain couples TRBV27 to TRBJ2-7; 8 positions agree with TRBD1. Germline CDR1 MNHEY, CDR2 SMNVEV (reference sequence). The CDR3 length is 13 residues. J was trimmed by 4 bases and V by 2 bases; bases with no gene match: 1. CDR3 nucleotides: TGTGCCAGCAGTTTACGGACAGGGTACGAGCAGTACTTC. This encodes CASSLRTGYEQYF.

The table lists this clone with a count of one. This chain uses TRBV6-1 with TRBJ1-3; D is unresolved. Trimming left V 3 bases short and J 0 bases short, with 3 bases between. The CDR3 covers 13 residues. Germline V lookup: CDR1 MNHNS, CDR2 SASEGT. The CDR3 region has the DNA TGTGCCAGCAGTGACAGCTCTGGAAACACCATATATTTT. This sequence encodes CASSDSSGNTIYF.

The chain has TRBV5-4 and TRBJ1-2; no firm D call. This CDR3 is built from 11 residues. Trimming left V 5 bases short and J 14 bases short, with 16 bases between. Germline CDR1 reads SGHNT; CDR2 reads YYREEE (reference sequence). DNA of the CDR3: TGTGCCAGCAGTGCACCGGGAAGGATAACCTTC. Encoded protein: CASSAPGRITF.

The CDR3 coding sequence is TGTGCCAGCACCCATGCGTGGGGGACCACCTACAATGAGCAGTTCTTC. Residues: CASTHAWGTTYNEQFF. The V and J genes are TRBV7-2 and TRBJ2-1; D may match TRBD1 or TRBD2 (5 bases each). From germline, CDR1 is SGHTA and CDR2 FQGNSA. The V end was cut by 7 bases, the J end by 2 bases, with 18 bases between. This CDR3 has 16 residues. The variable domain in full, with the rest retrieved from reference TRBV7-2 and TRBJ2-1, is GAGVSQSPSNKVTEKGKDVELRCDPISGHTALYWYRQSLGQGLEFLIYFQGNSAPDKSGLPSDRFSAERTGGSVSTLTIQRTQQEDSAVYLCASTHAWGTTYNEQFFGPGTRLTVL.

This rearrangement joins TRBV5-1 to TRBJ2-5; D perhaps matches TRBD2 (5 bases). Trimming removed 0 bases from V and 5 bases from J, with 11 bases in between. The germline CDR1 and CDR2 sequences are SGHRS and YFSETQ. The CDR3 extends over 14 amino acids. The CDR3 sequence: CASSLGEGAETQYF. CDR3 DNA sequence: TGCGCCAGCAGCTTGGGTGAGGGAGCTGAGACCCAGTACTTC.

This chain joins TRBV5-4 and TRBJ2-5, with 8 bases fitting TRBD1. V dropped 6 bases and J dropped 5; count of bases not matched to a gene: 9. From germline, CDR1 is SGHNT and CDR2 YYREEE (reference sequence). This CDR3 has 14 amino acids. CDR3 sequence: CASNRHTGGETQYF. The DNA for the CDR3 is TGTGCCAGCAACAGGCATACAGGGGGTGAGACCCAGTACTTC.

V and J are TRBV29-1 and TRBJ2-2; D call uncertain. Germline-derived CDR1 and CDR2 are SQVTM and ANQGSEA. The CDR3 extends over 13 amino acids. V lost 6 bases, J lost 8 bases, and 16 bases lay in between. DNA of the CDR3: TGCAGCGTGCAACCCCAGGTGGAAGGGGAGCTGTTTTTT. Protein product: CSVQPQVEGELFF.

The chain carries TRBV19 and TRBJ2-3; 8 bases are a match to TRBD2. This CDR3 is 17 amino acids long. Unmatched junction bases numbered 8, after V lost 3 bases and J lost 0 bases. The V gene's germline CDR1 is LNHDA and CDR2 SQIVND (reference sequence). The CDR3 DNA sequence: TGTGCCAGTAGTATCTCTACTAGCGGCCTTAGCACAGATACGCAGTATTTT. It translates to CASSISTSGLSTDTQYF.

The rearrangement links TRBV5-8 to TRBJ2-1, with D perhaps being TRBD1 or TRBD2 (5 bases each). The CDR3 loop spans 16 amino acids. Germline loops: CDR1 SGHTS, CDR2 YDEGEE. V lost 0 bases and J lost 0, with 10 bases in between. This chain's CDR3 is CASSLAGTSSYNEQFF. The DNA of the CDR3 is TGTGCCAGCAGCTTGGCAGGGACCAGCTCCTACAATGAGCAGTTCTTC.

The chain is built from TRBV19 and TRBJ2-7, with D possibly matching TRBD1 (7 bases). V was trimmed by 6 bases and J by 7 bases, leaving 19 bases between them. CDR1 and CDR2 from the germline V gene are LNHDA and SQIVND (reference sequence). This CDR3 spans 14 amino acids. As DNA, the CDR3 is TGTGCCAGTAGACCGGGACAGTCTGCGGGGGAGCAGTACTTC. Protein product: CASRPGQSAGEQYF.

The rearrangement joins TRBV5-1 to TRBJ2-7; D not resolved. Trimming shortened V by 4 bases and J by 0 bases, and 2 bases separated the two germline ends. Per germline, CDR1 SGHRS and CDR2 YFSETQ. This CDR3 is 11 amino acids long. The CDR3: CASSNSYEQYF. CDR3 sequence (DNA): TGCGCCAGCAGCAACTCCTACGAGCAGTACTTC.

V gene TRBV14 combines with J gene TRBJ2-1; D may be TRBD2 (6 bases). This CDR3 has 15 amino acids. The V and J ends lost 5 bases and 3 bases respectively, with 14 bases between them. Looked up from germline, CDR1 is SGHDN and CDR2 is FVKESK. Here the CDR3 reads CASSYRERNYNEQFF. The CDR3 bases are TGTGCCAGCAGCTATCGGGAGAGGAACTACAATGAGCAGTTCTTC.

The genes are TRBV28 and TRBJ2-7; D not resolved. The germline gives CDR1 MDHEN, CDR2 SYDVKM. The ends were cut back, 3 bases at V and 1 base at J, with 13 bases in the middle. This CDR3 region has 15 residues. CDR3 bases: TGTGCCAGCAGTTTTCGTGTCCAGAATTCCTACGAGCAGTACTTC. Amino acids: CASSFRVQNSYEQYF.

J is TRBJ2-4 and V is TRBV15, with TRBD1 matching over 9 bases. Germline V gives CDR1 LNHNV, CDR2 YYDKDF (reference sequence). The CDR3 runs to 15 residues. V lost 7 bases and J lost 8; bases outside the gene matches: 12. As DNA, the CDR3 is TGTGCCACCACTCAGAGTACAGGGGGCTGGGACATTCAGTACTTC. Residues: CATTQSTGGWDIQYF.

This clone has only a few counts. The chain is built from TRBV28 and TRBJ2-7; TRBD1 is a possible D gene (5 bases). The CDR3 is 14 residues long. Germline CDR1 reads MDHEN; CDR2 reads SYDVKM. Trimming took off 5 bases at V and 0 bases at J, with 11 bases between the two ends. CDR3 sequence (DNA): TGTGCCAGCAGTACCCGGACAAGCTCCTACGAGCAGTACTTC. Translating gives CASSTRTSSYEQYF.

The chain joins TRBV7-2 to TRBJ2-3; TRBD2 might be the D (5 bases). Trimming took 1 base from V and 5 from J, leaving 10 bases between them. The CDR3 loop spans 14 amino acids. Germline V gives CDR1 SGHTA, CDR2 FQGNSA. CDR3 sequence (DNA): TGTGCCAGCAGCTTAGACCTAGCCGGAGATACGCAGTATTTT. It yields the protein CASSLDLAGDTQYF.

The V and J genes are TRBV19 and TRBJ2-1; 8 bases agree with TRBD2. CDR1 is LNHDA and CDR2 is SQIVND in the germline V gene (reference sequence). The V and J ends lost 7 bases and 8 bases, in that order; junction bases with no gene match: 10. The CDR3 runs to 14 residues. The CDR3 DNA follows: TGTGCCAGTACCCCGGCGGGAGGTAAGCATGAGCAGTTCTTC. It yields the protein CASTPAGGKHEQFF.

This CDR3 reads CASSEGTGFNSPLHF. The CDR3 DNA reads as TGTGCCAGCAGCGAGGGGACAGGGTTTAATTCACCCCTCCACTTT. This chain uses TRBV9 with TRBJ1-6, with 9 bases fitting TRBD1. CDR3 size: 15 residues. The V and J ends lost 3 bases and 6 bases, in that order; junction bases with no gene match: 4. Germline values: CDR1 SGDLS, CDR2 YYNGEE.

The chain couples TRBV5-5 to TRBJ1-2; possible D gene TRBD1, 5 bases. Trimming took 4 bases from V and 0 from J, leaving 13 bases between them. This CDR3 has 15 amino acids. Germline V lookup: CDR1 SGHKS, CDR2 YYEKEE (reference sequence). The CDR3 DNA follows: TGTGCCAGCAGCCGCCTGACAGAACCTAACTATGGCTACACCTTC. Its translation is CASSRLTEPNYGYTF.

The chain uses TRBV9 and TRBJ2-7; D is ambiguous. Germline V gives CDR1 SGDLS, CDR2 YYNGEE. The CDR3 is 11 residues long. The V gene lost 0 bases and the J gene lost 6 bases, with 4 bases spanning the gap. The CDR3 sequence: CASSVGVEQYF. DNA of the CDR3: TGTGCCAGCAGCGTAGGGGTCGAGCAGTACTTC.

The rearrangement uses TRBV6-2 or TRBV6-3 and TRBJ2-5; D remains unclear. Germline lookup yields CDR1 MNHEY and CDR2 SVGEGT. The CDR3 runs to 19 residues. V was shortened by 6 bases and J by 2 bases, with 28 bases between the two germline ends. Here the CDR3 reads CASSDGRTRALRRQETQYF. DNA of the CDR3: TGTGCCAGCAGCGACGGTCGAACTCGAGCCTTGAGGCGACAAGAGACCCAGTACTTC.